Listed below are T cell receptor beta chains from one sample, sequenced in a study of T cell responses to AZD1222 COVID-19 vaccine. The protocol was immunoSEQ multiplex PCR, while the TCRdb copy is restricted to in-frame clones and leaves out a portion. The sample contains about 160,000 clones, about 92% of which appear only once. The sample consisted of peripheral blood, taken 28 days after the second AZD1222 dose. These receptors were collected from an adult who received the AZD1222 COVID-19 vaccine. Each CDR3 is given with its conserved first and last residue. Fields, in order: CDR3 protein, CDR3 DNA, clone size, D gene, J gene, V gene. D genes are given only for firm matches. Not every row has a clone size; where given, it reads once, few, many or a size class.

CASSYLGANTGELFF | TGTGCCAGCAGCTACTTGGGCGCGAACACCGGGGAGCTGTTTTTT | - | - | TRBJ2-2 | TRBV7-9
CASSYGGVRTEAFF | TGTGCCAGCAGTTACGGCGGGGTTCGCACTGAAGCTTTCTTT | - | - | TRBJ1-1 | TRBV6-5
CASSQDRAGDGYTF | TGCGCCAGCAGCCAAGATCGGGCAGGCGATGGCTACACCTTC | - | - | TRBJ1-2 | TRBV4-1
CASSGYLTDQPQHF | TGTGCCAGCAGTGGCTACTTGACAGATCAGCCCCAGCATTTT | - | - | TRBJ1-5 | TRBV6-2/TRBV6-3
CASSQTGVASPLHF | TGTGCCAGCAGCCAAACAGGGGTCGCTTCACCCCTCCACTTT | - | TRBD1 | TRBJ1-6 | TRBV6-5
CASSEEFPNQPQHF | TGTGCCAGCAGTGAAGAGTTCCCCAATCAGCCCCAGCATTTT | - | - | TRBJ1-5 | TRBV6-1
CSALPGHKNTEAFF | TGCAGCGCCCTACCCGGACATAAGAACACTGAAGCTTTCTTT | - | - | TRBJ1-1 | TRBV29-1
CATPPSQERAESNQPQHF | TGTGCCACCCCACCAAGTCAAGAGCGGGCAGAGAGCAATCAGCCCCAGCATTTT | - | - | TRBJ1-5 | TRBV27
CASSSTGVSPLHF | TGTGCCAGCAGCTCGACAGGGGTTTCACCCCTCCACTTT | - | TRBD1 | TRBJ1-6 | TRBV7-9
CASRPGVVSVNTIYF | TGCGCCAGCAGGCCGGGAGTTGTTTCGGTTAACACCATATATTTT | - | - | TRBJ1-3 | TRBV4-1
CASSHGQGGRETQYF | TGTGCCAGCAGCCATGGACAGGGAGGGCGAGAGACCCAGTACTTC | - | - | TRBJ2-5 | TRBV6-2/TRBV6-3
CASSRGPTYGYTF | TGTGCCAGCAGCCGCGGACCGACCTATGGCTACACCTTC | - | - | TRBJ1-2 | TRBV12-3/TRBV12-4
CASGDRGYEQYF | TGTGCCAGCGGGGACAGGGGCTACGAGCAGTACTTC | - | TRBD1 | TRBJ2-7 | TRBV6-5
CASSQGSHGARYNSPLHF | TGTGCCAGCAGCCAAGGATCACACGGGGCGCGCTATAATTCACCCCTCCACTTT | - | - | TRBJ1-6 | TRBV4-2
CASSTQGARNTEAFF | TGTGCCAGTAGTACCCAGGGGGCCAGGAACACTGAAGCTTTCTTT | - | TRBD1 | TRBJ1-1 | TRBV19
CASSGSFPTDTQYF | TGCGCCAGCAGTGGCTCGTTCCCCACAGATACGCAGTATTTT | - | - | TRBJ2-3 | TRBV10-1
CASGTGGRGNTIYF | TGCGCCAGCGGGACAGGGGGAAGAGGAAACACCATATATTTT | - | TRBD1 | TRBJ1-3 | TRBV5-1
CSVESPSGDGNEQFF | TGCAGCGTTGAAAGCCCTAGCGGGGATGGAAATGAGCAGTTCTTC | - | TRBD2 | TRBJ2-1 | TRBV29-1
CASSVGGTGTEAFF | TGTGCCAGCAGCGTTGGGGGAACAGGTACTGAAGCTTTCTTT | - | - | TRBJ1-1 | TRBV5-8
CASSDGDRVAYNEQFF | TGTGCCAGCAGTGACGGGGACAGGGTTGCCTACAATGAGCAGTTCTTC | - | TRBD1 | TRBJ2-1 | TRBV2
CAISDVGTYNEQFF | TGTGCCATCAGTGACGTGGGGACCTACAATGAGCAGTTCTTC | - | - | TRBJ2-1 | TRBV10-3
CASSLGGSAAYSNQPQHF | TGTGCCAGCAGCTTAGGAGGCTCAGCCGCTTATAGCAATCAGCCCCAGCATTTT | - | - | TRBJ1-5 | TRBV7-2
CASSGTGGLTNQPQHF | TGTGCCAGCAGTGGTACCGGAGGGCTTACGAATCAGCCCCAGCATTTT | - | - | TRBJ1-5 | TRBV2
CASSPRTGPNIQYF | TGTGCCAGCAGTCCAAGGACAGGCCCGAACATTCAGTACTTC | - | TRBD1 | TRBJ2-4 | TRBV11-2
CASSQTGDDSYEQYF | TGTGCCAGCAGCCAAACCGGGGACGACTCCTACGAGCAGTACTTC | - | - | TRBJ2-7 | TRBV13
CASTQGPGGNTEAFF | TGTGCCAGCACTCAGGGCCCGGGGGGGAACACTGAAGCTTTCTTT | - | - | TRBJ1-1 | TRBV7-6
CATQRTGNTEAFF | TGTGCCACCCAGCGGACAGGGAACACTGAAGCTTTCTTT | - | TRBD1 | TRBJ1-1 | TRBV10-3
CSAILTETQYF | TGCAGTGCAATCCTAACCGAGACCCAGTACTTC | - | - | TRBJ2-5 | TRBV20-1
CASSLGTGWDTEAFF | TGTGCCAGCAGCTTAGGGACGGGCTGGGACACTGAAGCTTTCTTT | - | - | TRBJ1-1 | TRBV11-2
CASSERRTRPQHF | TGTGCCAGCAGTGAGCGGCGGACACGGCCCCAGCATTTT | - | - | TRBJ1-5 | TRBV6-1
CASSDSALRGYEQYF | TGTGCCAGCAGCGACTCGGCCCTAAGGGGCTACGAGCAGTACTTC | - | - | TRBJ2-7 | TRBV27
CASLGQGDQPQHF | TGTGCCAGTTTGGGACAGGGGGACCAGCCCCAGCATTTT | - | TRBD1 | TRBJ1-5 | TRBV19
CASSPPGRWETQYF | TGTGCCAGCTCCCCCCCGGGGCGGTGGGAGACCCAGTACTTC | - | - | TRBJ2-5 | TRBV6-5
CASSLSWRGSWIGYTF | TGTGCCAGCAGTTTATCCTGGAGAGGCAGCTGGATAGGCTACACCTTC | - | - | TRBJ1-2 | TRBV27
CASQGGRNQPQHF | TGTGCCAGCCAAGGGGGTCGCAATCAGCCCCAGCATTTT | - | - | TRBJ1-5 | TRBV6-5
CAISLIGTGDTGELFF | TGTGCCATCAGCCTGATAGGGACAGGGGACACCGGGGAGCTGTTTTTT | - | TRBD1 | TRBJ2-2 | TRBV10-3
CASSAGTDGLGYTF | TGTGCCAGCAGCGCCGGGACAGACGGTCTTGGCTACACCTTC | - | TRBD1 | TRBJ1-2 | TRBV5-4
CASSYSGRMNTEAFF | TGTGCCAGCAGTTACTCGGGACGGATGAACACTGAAGCTTTCTTT | - | - | TRBJ1-1 | TRBV6-6
CASSLVHSYEQYF | TGTGCCAGCAGTTTAGTCCACAGCTACGAGCAGTACTTC | - | - | TRBJ2-7 | TRBV12-3/TRBV12-4
CASSIPGLYTQYF | TGTGCCAGTAGTATACCGGGACTTTATACGCAGTATTTT | - | - | TRBJ2-3 | TRBV19
CASSIVGRGNSEQYF | TGTGCCAGTAGTATAGTAGGCAGGGGAAACTCTGAGCAGTACTTC | - | - | TRBJ2-7 | TRBV19
CASSLEGAGNQPQHF | TGTGCCAGCAGCTTAGAGGGGGCAGGGAATCAGCCCCAGCATTTT | - | - | TRBJ1-5 | TRBV11-2
CASSSGRSGANVLTF | TGTGCCAGCAGCTCTGGGCGCTCTGGGGCCAACGTCCTGACTTTC | - | - | TRBJ2-6 | TRBV2
CASRSADRTEQFF | TGTGCCAGCAGGTCGGCCGATAGGACTGAGCAGTTCTTC | - | - | TRBJ2-1 | TRBV27
CASTLRGRRTGELFF | TGTGCCAGCACCCTGCGGGGTAGGAGGACCGGGGAGCTGTTTTTT | - | - | TRBJ2-2 | TRBV25-1
CASSLGGSGANVLTF | TGCGCCAGCAGCTTGGGAGGGTCTGGGGCCAACGTCCTGACTTTC | - | - | TRBJ2-6 | TRBV5-1
CASSRQGDTGELFF | TGTGCCAGCAGTCGACAGGGGGACACCGGGGAGCTGTTTTTT | once | TRBD1 | TRBJ2-2 | TRBV19
CASSPGLAGVETQYF | TGTGCCAGCAGCCCCGGACTAGCGGGGGTGGAGACCCAGTACTTC | once | TRBD2 | TRBJ2-5 | TRBV3-1/TRBV3-2
CASSEKCGGPKGYTF | TGTGCCAGCAGTGAAAAATGTGGGGGGCCTAAAGGCTACACCTTC | - | - | TRBJ1-2 | TRBV2
CASSYVLSGEQYF | TGTGCCAGCAGTTACGTACTCTCTGGCGAGCAGTACTTC | - | - | TRBJ2-7 | TRBV6-5
CASGLGPSNQPQHF | TGTGCTAGTGGTTTGGGGCCGTCCAATCAGCCCCAGCATTTT | - | - | TRBJ1-5 | TRBV12-5
CARGDTPGRETGREQYF | TGTGCCAGGGGGGACACCCCGGGAAGAGAGACCGGAAGGGAGCAGTACTTC | - | - | TRBJ2-7 | TRBV2
CASSDGENTEAFF | TGTGCCAGCAGTGACGGGGAGAACACTGAAGCTTTCTTT | - | - | TRBJ1-1 | TRBV6-4